This T cell receptor beta chain is drawn from a study of shared clonotypes between healthy human individuals. On this clone itself: The sample holds other DNA sequences that translate to the same CDR3.

The table came from immunoSEQ multiplex PCR; TCRdb's copy has only in-frame clones and leaves some out. The data hold more than 600,000 clones, with about 91% observed a single time. CD45RO-negative cells were positively selected for CCR7, leaving out terminally differentiated effector memory CD45RA+ cells. Trimming stripped 5 bases from V and 2 bases from J, with 21 bases between. This CDR3 spans 17 amino acids. Looked up from germline, CDR1 is SEHNR and CDR2 is FQNEAQ (reference sequence). The clonotype originates from a young man in good health. Sequenced sample: naive CD8+ T cells sorted from blood. The V call is TRBV7-9, the J call TRBJ1-1, with D possibly matching TRBD1 (6 bases). In DNA, the CDR3 is TGTGCCAGCAGCCCCAAAGGGGGAAGGACAGAAAACACTGAAGCTTTCTTT. The encoded protein is CASSPKGGRTENTEAFF.